The sequence of this T cell receptor beta chain was determined in a study of blood T cell repertoires in COVID-19. Whole-study context: Specimens from acute and convalescent COVID-19 originated in the United States, Italy and Spain. T cells, B-cell-depleted T cells, or PBMCs provided the cDNA or gDNA that served as material.

In the authors' workflow: Amplifying reference gene primers gave estimates of nucleated cell counts. The method was immunoSEQ multiplex PCR; TCRdb's version includes in-frame clones alone and lacks a portion of them. The V and J calls and the clone size are those of that table, but D and trimming were determined from the DNA. The table lists around 80,000 clones, under 85% of them singletons. The sequenced material came from peripheral blood. The receptor's source is a human donor in a cohort sampled during active COVID-19.

In DNA, the CDR3 is TGTGCCAGCAGCTTAGAGGGACAACCGATCTACGAGCAGTACTTC. Translation: CASSLEGQPIYEQYF. This chain joins TRBV11-2 and TRBJ2-7; D might be TRBD1 (6 bases). The CDR3 covers 15 residues. Germline-derived CDR1 and CDR2 are SGHAT and FQNNGV. V was cut by 0 bases and J by 3 bases, with 12 bases left in between.